This TCR beta chain was found in a study of OX40 agonist ivuxolimab in advanced cancers. Overall study context: Each dose-escalation patient presented with hepatocellular carcinoma, melanoma, renal cell or head and neck cancer.

Profiled with immunoSEQ multiplex PCR; TCRdb holds only in-frame clones, not every one. The repertoire consists of some 100,000 clones, with around four fifths occurring once and the leading ten covering 1.1%. A word on this clone: Antigen specificity is unknown.

Study results and caveats: Clonal expansion among partial responders at 0.1-3.0 mg/kg ranked near the lowest. CD4+ and CD8+ blood T cells expanded clonally by week 6 at 0.1 to 3.0 mg/kg.

The V gene lost 1 base and the J gene lost 6 bases, with 9 bases spanning the gap. The germline gives CDR1 SGHTA, CDR2 FQGNSA. The CDR3 contains 13 residues. The input for sequencing was CD4+ or CD8+ T cells sorted from blood, taken in a trial of the OX40 agonist ivuxolimab. The chain uses TRBV7-2 and TRBJ1-1; D gene ambiguous. The source is an adult with an advanced solid tumor such as melanoma, head and neck, liver or kidney cancer. In nucleotides, the CDR3 is TGTGCCAGCAGCTTAGGGGGAGTTTCTGAAGCTTTCTTT. This codes for CASSLGGVSEAFF.